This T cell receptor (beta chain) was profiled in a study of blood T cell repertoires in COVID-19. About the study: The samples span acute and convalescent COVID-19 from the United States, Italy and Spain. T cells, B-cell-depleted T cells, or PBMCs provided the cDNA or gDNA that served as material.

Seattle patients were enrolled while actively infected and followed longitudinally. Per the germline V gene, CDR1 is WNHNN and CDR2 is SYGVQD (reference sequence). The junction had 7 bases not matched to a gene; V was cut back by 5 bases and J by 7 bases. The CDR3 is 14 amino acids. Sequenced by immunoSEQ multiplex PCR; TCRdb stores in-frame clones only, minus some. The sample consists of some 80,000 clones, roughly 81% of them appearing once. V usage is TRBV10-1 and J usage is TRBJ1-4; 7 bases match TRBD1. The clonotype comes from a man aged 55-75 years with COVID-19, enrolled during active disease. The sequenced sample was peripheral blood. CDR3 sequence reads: CASSKGTAGEKLFF. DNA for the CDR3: TGCGCCAGCAGTAAGGGGACAGCTGGTGAAAAACTGTTTTTT.